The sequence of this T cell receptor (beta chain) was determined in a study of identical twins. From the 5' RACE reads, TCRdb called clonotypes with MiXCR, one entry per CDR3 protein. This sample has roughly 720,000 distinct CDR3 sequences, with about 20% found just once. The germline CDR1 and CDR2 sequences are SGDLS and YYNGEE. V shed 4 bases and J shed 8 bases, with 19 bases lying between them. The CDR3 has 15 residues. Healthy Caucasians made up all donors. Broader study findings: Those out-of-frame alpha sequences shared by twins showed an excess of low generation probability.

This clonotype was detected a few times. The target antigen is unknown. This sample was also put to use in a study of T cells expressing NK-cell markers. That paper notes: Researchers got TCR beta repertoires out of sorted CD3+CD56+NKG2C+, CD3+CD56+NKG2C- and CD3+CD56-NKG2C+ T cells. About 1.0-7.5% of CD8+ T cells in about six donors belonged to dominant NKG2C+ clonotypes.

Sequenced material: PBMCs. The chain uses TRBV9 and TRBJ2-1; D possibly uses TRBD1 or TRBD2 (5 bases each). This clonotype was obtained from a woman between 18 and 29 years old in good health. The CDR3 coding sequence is TGTGCCAGCAGCTCCCGACCCGGGACGTACCATGAGCAGTTCTTC. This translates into CASSSRPGTYHEQFF.